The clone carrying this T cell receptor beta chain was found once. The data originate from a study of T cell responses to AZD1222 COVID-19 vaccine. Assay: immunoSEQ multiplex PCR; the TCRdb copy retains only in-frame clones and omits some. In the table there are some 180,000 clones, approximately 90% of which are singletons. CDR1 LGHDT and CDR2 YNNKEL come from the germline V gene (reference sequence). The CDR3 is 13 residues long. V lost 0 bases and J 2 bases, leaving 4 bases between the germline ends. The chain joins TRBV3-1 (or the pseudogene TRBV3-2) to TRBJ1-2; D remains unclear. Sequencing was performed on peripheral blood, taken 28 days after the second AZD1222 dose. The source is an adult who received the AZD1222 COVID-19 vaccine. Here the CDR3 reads CASSQDRNYGYTF. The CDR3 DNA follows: TGTGCCAGCAGCCAAGACAGGAACTATGGCTACACCTTC.